These T cell receptor beta chains were read from a single sample in a study of blood T cell repertoires in COVID-19. Using immunoSEQ multiplex PCR, the repertoire was profiled, and TCRdb retains in-frame clones only, with some absent. The top ten clones hold roughly 8% of a sample with fewer than 80,000 clones, roughly 85% of them seen once. The sample consisted of peripheral blood. The receptors come from a man aged 30 to 45 with acute or convalescent COVID-19. Both conserved end residues are part of each CDR3. Each record gives: V gene, clone size, D gene, CDR3 protein. The D gene is left open where the match is weak. For some rows the clone size is stated as once, few or many, or as a class when expanded; others skip it.

>TRBV30|-|TRBD1
CAWSGQGLGNQPQHF
>TRBV7-2|-|TRBD1
CASSAGGDKNIQYF
>TRBV6-2/TRBV6-3|once|-
CASSYSRVGNTIYF
>TRBV2|few|TRBD1
CASSWDSSYNSPLHF
>TRBV6-2/TRBV6-3|-|-
CASSYRDSQETQYF
>TRBV7-8|few|-
CASSPGVEAGYNEQFF
>TRBV4-1|-|TRBD1
CASRQGYRGMGDTQYF
>TRBV7-8|-|-
CASSPPGADEQYF
>TRBV6-6|-|-
CASSYNPDTEAFF
>TRBV5-6|many|-
CASSLRGTEAFF
>TRBV5-1|-|-
CASSLSPRADSPLHF
>TRBV3-1/TRBV3-2|-|TRBD2
CASSQPGLELDEQFF